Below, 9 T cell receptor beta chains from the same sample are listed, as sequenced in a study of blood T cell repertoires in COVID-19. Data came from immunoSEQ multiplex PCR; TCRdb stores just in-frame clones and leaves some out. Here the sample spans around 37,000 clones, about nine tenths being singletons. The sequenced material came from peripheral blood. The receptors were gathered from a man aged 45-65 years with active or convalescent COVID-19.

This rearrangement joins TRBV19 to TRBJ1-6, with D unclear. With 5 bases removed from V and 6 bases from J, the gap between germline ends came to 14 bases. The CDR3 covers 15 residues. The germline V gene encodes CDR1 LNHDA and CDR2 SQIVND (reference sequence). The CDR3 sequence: CASSQFGSLNSPLHF. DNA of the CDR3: TGTGCCAGTAGTCAATTCGGGAGTCTTAATTCACCCCTCCACTTT.

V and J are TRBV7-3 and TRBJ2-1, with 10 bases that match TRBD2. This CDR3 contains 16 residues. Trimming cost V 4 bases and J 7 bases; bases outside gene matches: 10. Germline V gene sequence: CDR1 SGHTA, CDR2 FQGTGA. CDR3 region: CASSSSSGRRRNEQFF. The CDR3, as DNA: TGTGCCAGCAGCTCCTCTAGCGGGAGAAGGAGGAATGAGCAGTTCTTC.

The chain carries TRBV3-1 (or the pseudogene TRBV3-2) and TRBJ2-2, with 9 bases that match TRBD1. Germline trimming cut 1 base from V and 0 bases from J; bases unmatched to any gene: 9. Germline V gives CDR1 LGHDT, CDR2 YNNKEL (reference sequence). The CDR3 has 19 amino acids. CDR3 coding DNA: TGTGCCAGCAGCCAAGGTACCTCGAGACAGGGGGCGAACACCGGGGAGCTGTTTTTT. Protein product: CASSQGTSRQGANTGELFF.

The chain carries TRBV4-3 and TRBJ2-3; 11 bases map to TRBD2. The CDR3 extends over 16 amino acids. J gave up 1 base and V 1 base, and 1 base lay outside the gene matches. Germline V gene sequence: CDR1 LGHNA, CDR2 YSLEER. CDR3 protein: CASSQVSGRGTDTQYF. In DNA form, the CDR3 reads TGCGCCAGCAGCCAAGTTAGCGGGAGGGGCACAGATACGCAGTATTTT.

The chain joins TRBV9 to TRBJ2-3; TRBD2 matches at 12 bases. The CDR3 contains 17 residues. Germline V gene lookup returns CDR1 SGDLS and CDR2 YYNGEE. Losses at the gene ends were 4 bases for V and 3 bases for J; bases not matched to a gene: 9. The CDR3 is CASSPNLAGGGTDTQYF. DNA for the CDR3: TGTGCCAGCAGCCCCAACCTAGCGGGGGGGGGAACAGATACGCAGTATTTT.

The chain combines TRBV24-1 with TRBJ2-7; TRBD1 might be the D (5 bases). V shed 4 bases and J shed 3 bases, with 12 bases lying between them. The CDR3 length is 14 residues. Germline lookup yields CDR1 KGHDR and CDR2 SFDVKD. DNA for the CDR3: TGTGCCACCAGTGACCATGCCGACAGCTACGAGCAGTACTTC. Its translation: CATSDHADSYEQYF.

The DNA for the CDR3 is TGTGCCAGCAGTTCCACCCCTGCGGGTACTAATGAAAAACTGTTTTTT. Its translation: CASSSTPAGTNEKLFF. The chain is built from TRBV28 and TRBJ1-4; D not certain. The ends were cut back, 4 bases at V and 2 bases at J, with 14 bases in the middle. Per the germline V gene, CDR1 is MDHEN and CDR2 is SYDVKM. The CDR3 is 16 residues long.

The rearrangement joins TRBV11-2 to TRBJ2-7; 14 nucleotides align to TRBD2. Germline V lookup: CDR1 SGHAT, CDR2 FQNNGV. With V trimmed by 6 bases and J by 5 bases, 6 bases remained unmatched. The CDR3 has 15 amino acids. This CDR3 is CASRPGLAGVDEQYF. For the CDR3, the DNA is TGTGCCAGCAGACCGGGACTAGCGGGAGTGGACGAGCAGTACTTC.

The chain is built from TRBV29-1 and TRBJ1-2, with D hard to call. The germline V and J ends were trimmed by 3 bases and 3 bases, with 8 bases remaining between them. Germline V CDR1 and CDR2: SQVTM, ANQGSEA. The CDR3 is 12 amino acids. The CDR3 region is CSVEAGDYGYTF. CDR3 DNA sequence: TGCAGCGTTGAGGCCGGAGACTATGGCTACACCTTC.